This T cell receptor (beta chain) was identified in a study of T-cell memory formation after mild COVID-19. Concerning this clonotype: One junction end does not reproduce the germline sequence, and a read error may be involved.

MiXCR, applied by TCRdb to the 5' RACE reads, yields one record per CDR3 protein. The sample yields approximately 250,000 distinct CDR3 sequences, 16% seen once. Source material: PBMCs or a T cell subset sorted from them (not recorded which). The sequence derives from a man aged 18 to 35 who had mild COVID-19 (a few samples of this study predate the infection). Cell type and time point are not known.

CDR3 coding DNA: TGTGCCAGCAGCTTCCAGGGGACCCAGCCCCATCATTTT. Residues: CASSFQGTQPHHF. V is TRBV7-9 and J is TRBJ1-5, with a possible D match to TRBD1 (6 bases). The CDR3 loop spans 13 amino acids. Germline V gives CDR1 SEHNR, CDR2 FQNEAQ (reference sequence).